This T cell receptor (beta chain) originates from a study of T cell responses to AZD1222 COVID-19 vaccine (dated by TCRdb to about 2021). With regard to the full study: A total of about 230 trial participants underwent TCR sequencing, of whom roughly 210 received two doses of AZD1222 and some 26 received two doses of the MenACWY control vaccine. Trial participants were enrolled by age into 18-55, 56-69 and 70-plus year subgroups, with about 150, 27 and 61 TCR-sequenced participants respectively. Findings and caveats that apply to the study as a whole: The 56-69-year group was small, and its depth increase did not reach significance, likely because of low power. Epitopes outside the regions mutated in the B.1.351 and B.1.1.7 variants were reportedly recognized by nearly half of the unique spike-specific TCRs. Conclusions about previously exposed vaccinees were limited because only six AZD1222 recipients were SARS-CoV-2 seropositive at baseline. Most participants were white British and females outnumbered males, and the authors suggested that clonal diversity may have been underestimated. CD4 TCRs associated with the vaccine covered the entire spike protein, and the dominant responses were in regions 160-218 and 743-854. No day 14 peak-response samples were available, so repertoires were characterized only after the peak T cell response. A significant rise in spike-specific TCR breadth and depth was observed after two AZD1222 doses relative to day 0 and relative to MenACWY recipients.

The CDR3 regions of human TCRbeta chains were subjected to immunosequencing. On the study's bioinformatics: TCRs in the repertoires were compared against a reference library of SARS-CoV-2-specific TCRs that had been generated with the MIRA antigen-specificity platform. Breadth meant the fraction of unique TCRs that were SARS-CoV-2-associated, whereas depth meant the fraction of total T cells that were SARS-CoV-2-associated. Using the MIRA data, each spike-specific TCR was assigned both to the spike region to which the TCR was reactive and to a CD4 or CD8 class. Log10-transformed breadth and depth values were compared by one-way ANOVA with Sidak's multiple comparisons tests. TCRdb obtained this table from immuneACCESS and retained in-frame rearrangements with V and J assigned. These tables miss some clones; where compared with another copy, unresolved V genes account for less than half of the shortfall, and the remainder is unexplained. That table supplies the V and J calls and clone size; D and trimming were determined from the DNA. The sample records roughly 80,000 clones, 85% to 90% of which are singletons. 4.7% of the sample rests with the top ten.

The label giving this sample's time point can be read as: baseline before first vaccination. The treatment or condition label corresponds to: meningococcal conjugate vaccine given as trial control. Vaccinee samples came from UK trials COV001 and COV002, including a single-blind randomized controlled phase 2/3 trial of AZD1222 (ChAdOx1 nCoV-19) in healthy adults. For TCRbeta chain sequencing, PBMC samples were collected from trial participants at day 0 and at day 28 after the second dose. The CDR3 contains 15 residues, cysteine and phenylalanine counted. The kept DNA is CDR3 alone, 45 bases in frame from the first base. Sequences SGHAT (CDR1) and FQNNGV (CDR2) are obtained from the germline V gene. The V and J ends are trimmed by 1 base and 1 base, leaving 10 bases between them. This clone was counted a single time. The specificity of this receptor is unknown. No qualities accompany the bases; no much larger clone lies one base away.

The chain employs TRBV11-2 and TRBJ1-1, and perhaps TRBD1 as D gene, on 5 matching bases. The clonotype was recovered from an adult in good health. The specimen comprised peripheral blood, sampled on day 0 of MenACWY control vaccination. The DNA reads TGTGCCAGCAGCTTAGCGGGGACTGGGAACACTGAAGCTTTCTTT. Its translation reads: CASSLAGTGNTEAFF.